This T cell receptor beta chain was found in a study of blood T cell repertoires in COVID-19. CDR1 is SGHKS, CDR2 YYEKEE, per germline (reference sequence). Trimming stripped 2 bases from V and 4 bases from J, with 15 bases between. The CDR3 spans 15 residues. Profiling relied on immunoSEQ multiplex PCR, and the TCRdb table lists in-frame clones only, not all of them. Found here are fewer than 200,000 clones, approximately 90% of them singletons; the top ten hold approximately 0.5%. This chain connects TRBV5-5 to TRBJ1-2; possibly TRBD1 for D (5 bases). The TCR comes from a man aged 50 to 60 with acute or convalescent COVID-19. Sequences were obtained from peripheral blood. The CDR3: CASSLGGGTGYGYTF. CDR3 in DNA: TGTGCCAGCAGCTTAGGTGGGGGGACTGGCTATGGCTACACCTTC. Variable domain in full (rest from reference TRBV5-5 and TRBJ1-2): DAGVTQSPTHLIKTRGQQVTLRCSPISGHKSVSWYQQVLGQGPQFIFQYYEKEERGRGNFPDRFSARQFPNYSSELNVNALLLGDSALYLCASSLGGGTGYGYTFGSGTRLTVV.